This TCR beta chain was sequenced for a study of long-term antiretroviral therapy in people with HIV. The assay used was immunoSEQ (version v3.0), run at survey level. Some clones are missing from TCRdb's copy, which holds only in-frame ones; the method was immunoSEQ multiplex PCR. The sample carries tens of thousands of clones, roughly 87% recorded once. V lost 1 base to trimming and J lost 4 bases, with 12 bases between them. This CDR3 is 14 amino acids long. The V gene's germline CDR1 is SGHRS and CDR2 YFSETQ. Material: unsorted PBMCs, obtained 0.2 years before starting antiretroviral therapy. The rearrangement uses TRBV5-1 and TRBJ2-7, with a tentative D call TRBD1 (6 bases). The source is a man aged 18 to 30 with HIV. The CDR3: CASSLSRGAYEQYF. The CDR3 DNA sequence: TGCGCCAGCAGCTTGTCCAGGGGAGCTTACGAGCAGTACTTC. Combining the CDR3 with reference TRBV5-1 and TRBJ2-7 gives the whole variable domain KAGVTQTPRYLIKTRGQQVTLSCSPISGHRSVSWYQQTPGQGLQFLFEYFSETQRNKGNFPGRFSGRQFSNSRSEMNVSTLELGDSALYLCASSLSRGAYEQYFGPGTRLTVT.